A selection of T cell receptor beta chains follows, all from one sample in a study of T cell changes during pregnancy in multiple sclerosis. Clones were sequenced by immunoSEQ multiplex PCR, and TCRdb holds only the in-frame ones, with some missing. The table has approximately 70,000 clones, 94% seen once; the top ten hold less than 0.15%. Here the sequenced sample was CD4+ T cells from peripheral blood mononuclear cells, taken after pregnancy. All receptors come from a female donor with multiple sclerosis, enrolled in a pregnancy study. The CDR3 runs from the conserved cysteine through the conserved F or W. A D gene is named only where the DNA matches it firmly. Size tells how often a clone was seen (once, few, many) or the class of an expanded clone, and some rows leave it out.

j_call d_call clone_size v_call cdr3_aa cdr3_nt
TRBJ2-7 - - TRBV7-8 CASSLRAFYEQYF TGTGCCAGCAGCTTACGAGCCTTCTACGAGCAGTACTTC
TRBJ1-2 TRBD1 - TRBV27 CASSFRGQGAGYGYTF TGTGCCAGCAGTTTCCGTGGACAGGGGGCAGGCTATGGCTACACCTTC
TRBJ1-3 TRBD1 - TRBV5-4 CASSRRGTGTNTIYF TGTGCCAGCAGCCGACGCGGGACAGGGACAAACACCATATATTTT
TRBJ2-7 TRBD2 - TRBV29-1 CSVEAAGGGYEQYF TGCAGCGTTGAAGCTGCGGGGGGAGGCTACGAGCAGTACTTC
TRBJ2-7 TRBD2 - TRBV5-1 CASSWGLAGSANSYEQYF TGCGCCAGCAGCTGGGGACTAGCGGGATCGGCGAACTCCTACGAGCAGTACTTC
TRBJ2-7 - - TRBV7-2 CASSLELRYEQYF TGTGCCAGCAGCTTAGAGCTTAGATACGAGCAGTACTTC
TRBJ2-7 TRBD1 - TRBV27 CASSKPGQGAPYEQYF TGTGCCAGCAGCAAGCCGGGACAGGGGGCTCCATACGAGCAGTACTTC
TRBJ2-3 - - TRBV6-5 CASSYSYRVSTDTQYF TGTGCCAGCAGTTACTCGTATCGGGTTAGCACAGATACGCAGTATTTT
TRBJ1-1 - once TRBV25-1 CASSESGQRDTEAFF TGTGCCAGCAGTGAATCCGGGCAGAGGGACACTGAAGCTTTCTTT
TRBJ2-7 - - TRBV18 CASSETSGTLYEQYF TGTGCCAGCTCGGAAACCTCCGGGACTTTATACGAGCAGTACTTC
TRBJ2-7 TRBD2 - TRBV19 CASSVRGGGSDEQYF TGTGCCAGTAGTGTACGCGGGGGTGGTTCTGACGAGCAGTACTTC
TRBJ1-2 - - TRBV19 CASSILGENYGYTF TGTGCCAGTAGTATATTAGGGGAAAACTATGGCTACACCTTC
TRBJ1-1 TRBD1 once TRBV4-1 CASSPRDRGSEAFF TGCGCCAGCAGCCCTAGGGACAGGGGGTCTGAAGCTTTCTTT
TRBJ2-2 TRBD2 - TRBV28 CASKEAGVGGELFF TGTGCCAGCAAAGAAGCGGGAGTAGGTGGGGAGCTGTTTTTT
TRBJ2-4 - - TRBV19 CASSYGAKLAKNIQYF TGTGCCAGTAGTTATGGGGCTAAACTAGCCAAAAACATTCAGTACTTC
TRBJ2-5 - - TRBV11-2 CASSYRVAGPQETQYF TGTGCCAGCAGCTACCGAGTCGCGGGGCCCCAAGAGACCCAGTACTTC
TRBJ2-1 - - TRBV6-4 CASSDPGLNEQFF TGTGCCAGCAGTGACCCAGGGCTTAATGAGCAGTTCTTC
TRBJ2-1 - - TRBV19 CASRPGQNYNEQFF TGTGCCAGTAGGCCGGGACAAAACTACAATGAGCAGTTCTTC
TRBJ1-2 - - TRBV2 CASSERQGGVGYTF TGTGCCAGCAGTGAACGTCAGGGAGGGGTTGGCTACACCTTC
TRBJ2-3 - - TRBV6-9 CASNSGGYPDTQYF TGTGCCAGCAATTCTGGAGGGTATCCAGATACGCAGTATTTT
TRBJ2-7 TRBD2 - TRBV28 CASSFFAGGGEQYF TGTGCCAGCAGTTTTTTCGCGGGAGGGGGTGAGCAGTACTTC
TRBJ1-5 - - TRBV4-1 CASSQDQSGNYQPQHF TGCGCCAGCAGCCAAGATCAATCAGGGAACTATCAGCCCCAGCATTTT
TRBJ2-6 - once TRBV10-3 CAISGPSSGANVLTF TGTGCCATCAGTGGCCCCAGCTCTGGGGCCAACGTCCTGACTTTC
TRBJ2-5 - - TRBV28 CASSLSYREQYF TGTGCCAGCAGTTTGTCGTATCGGGAGCAGTACTTC
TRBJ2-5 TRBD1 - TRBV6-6 CASSDGQGARETQYF TGTGCCAGCAGTGACGGACAGGGGGCGCGAGAGACCCAGTACTTC
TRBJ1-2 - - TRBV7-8 CASSFRQSDYGYTF TGTGCCAGCAGCTTCCGACAGTCCGACTATGGCTACACCTTC
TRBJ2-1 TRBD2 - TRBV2 CANHGLAGEEQFF TGTGCCAACCATGGACTAGCGGGAGAGGAGCAGTTCTTC
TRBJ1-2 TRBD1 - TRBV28 CASSWGTGEDGYTF TGTGCCAGCAGTTGGGGGACAGGGGAGGATGGCTACACCTTC
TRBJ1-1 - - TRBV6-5 CASSYFGNWDTEAFF TGTGCCAGCAGTTACTTCGGGAACTGGGACACTGAAGCTTTCTTT
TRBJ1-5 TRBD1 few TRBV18 CASSPKTGVGGQPQHF TGTGCCAGCTCACCAAAGACAGGGGTAGGTGGGCAGCCCCAGCATTTT
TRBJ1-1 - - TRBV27 CASSSGNTEAFF TGTGCCAGCAGTTCAGGGAACACTGAAGCTTTCTTT
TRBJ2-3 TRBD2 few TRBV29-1 CSVLLAGGGDTQYF TGCAGCGTTCTCCTAGCGGGAGGTGGTGATACGCAGTATTTT
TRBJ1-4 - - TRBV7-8 CASSLDPPGEKLFF TGTGCCAGCAGCTTAGACCCGCCCGGGGAAAAACTGTTTTTT
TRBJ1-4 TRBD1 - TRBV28 CASSSSGQGVNEKLFF TGTGCCAGCAGTTCCTCGGGACAGGGGGTAAATGAAAAACTGTTTTTT
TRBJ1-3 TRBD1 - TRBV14 CASSQVQGPGNTIYF TGTGCCAGCAGCCAAGTACAGGGGCCTGGAAACACCATATATTTT
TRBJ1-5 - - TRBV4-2 CASNQGVNQPQHF TGTGCCAGCAACCAGGGCGTCAATCAGCCCCAGCATTTT
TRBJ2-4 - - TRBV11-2 CASSPSGSGIQYF TGTGCCAGCAGTCCCTCGGGGAGCGGCATTCAGTACTTC
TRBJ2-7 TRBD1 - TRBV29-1 CSVGGGQGSYEQYF TGCAGCGTTGGCGGTGGACAGGGCTCCTACGAGCAGTACTTC
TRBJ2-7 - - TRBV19 CASSVPGGRGSYEQYF TGTGCCAGTAGTGTCCCGGGTGGCAGAGGGTCCTACGAGCAGTACTTC
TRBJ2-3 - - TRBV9 CASSVQDTQYF TGTGCCAGCAGCGTACAGGATACGCAGTATTTT
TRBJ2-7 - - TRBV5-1 CASSPGTGAYEQYF TGCGCCAGCAGCCCCGGGACGGGAGCCTACGAGCAGTACTTC
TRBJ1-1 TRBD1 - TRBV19 CASSLGQGFTEAFF TGTGCCAGTAGTTTGGGACAGGGGTTCACTGAAGCTTTCTTT
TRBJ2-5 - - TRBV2 CASSALAQETQYF TGTGCCAGCAGTGCCCTGGCTCAAGAGACCCAGTACTTC
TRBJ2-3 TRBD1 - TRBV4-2 CASSQYTGGGTDTQYF TGTGCCAGCAGCCAATACACAGGGGGCGGCACAGATACGCAGTATTTT
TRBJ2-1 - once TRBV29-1 CSVDFRVRSSYNEQFF TGCAGCGTTGATTTCAGGGTCCGAAGCTCCTACAATGAGCAGTTCTTC
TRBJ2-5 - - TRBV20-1 CKIDGGGTQYF TGCAAGATTGATGGTGGAGGTACCCAGTACTTC
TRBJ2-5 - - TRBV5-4 CASSGGTAIQETQYF TGTGCCAGCAGCGGAGGGACTGCTATCCAAGAGACCCAGTACTTC
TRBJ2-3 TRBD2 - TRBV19 CASSIPLAGTASTDTQYF TGTGCCAGTAGTATCCCGCTAGCGGGTACAGCTAGCACAGATACGCAGTATTTT
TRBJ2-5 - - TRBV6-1 CASSAHPNILEYNPGETQYF TGTGCCAGCAGTGCACACCCAAATATACTGGAATACAACCCCGGGGAGACCCAGTACTTC
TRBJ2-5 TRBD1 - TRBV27 CASSLGRGRVGETQYF TGTGCCAGCAGTTTGGGCAGGGGGCGGGTTGGAGAGACCCAGTACTTC
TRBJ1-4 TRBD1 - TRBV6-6 CASRQTGVNEKLFF TGTGCCAGCAGGCAAACAGGGGTGAACGAAAAACTGTTTTTT
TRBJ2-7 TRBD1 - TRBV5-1 CASSLGGQGGNEQYF TGCGCCAGCAGCTTGGGGGGACAGGGGGGGAACGAGCAGTACTTC
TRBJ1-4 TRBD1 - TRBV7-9 CASSLGTGVSANEKLFF TGTGCCAGCAGCTTAGGGACAGGGGTTAGCGCTAATGAAAAACTGTTTTTT
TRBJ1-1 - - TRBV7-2 CASRKRWGGRTEAFF TGTGCCAGCCGCAAGAGATGGGGGGGCAGGACTGAAGCTTTCTTT